Listed below are T cell receptor beta chains from one sample, sequenced in a study of spatial heterogeneity in lung cancer. One entry per CDR3 protein results from TCRdb running MiXCR on the 5' RACE reads. The table lists approximately 44,000 distinct CDR3 sequences, roughly 13% of them singletons. The input for sequencing was PBMCs, taken at surgery. These receptors came from a male donor with early-stage non-small cell lung cancer. Each CDR3 is given with its conserved first and last residue. The D gene is left open where the match is weak. The size field is filled for only some rows; it gives once, few, many or a size class.

size: few; V: TRBV6-6; length: 18; J: TRBJ2-4; D: NA; DNA: TGTGCCAGCACTTCCGGTGGTTTTGGAAACCTGGCCAAAAACATTCAGTACTTC; CDR3: CASTSGGFGNLAKNIQYF
size: few; V: TRBV7-9; length: 14; J: TRBJ2-3; D: TRBD2; DNA: TGTGCCAGCAGCTTATCTAGCGGGACAGATACGCAGTATTTT; CDR3: CASSLSSGTDTQYF
size: NA; V: TRBV5-5; length: 14; J: TRBJ1-1; D: NA; DNA: TGTGCCAGCAGCCCGGGACGGTTGAACACTGAAGCTTTCTTT; CDR3: CASSPGRLNTEAFF
size: few; V: TRBV9; length: 15; J: TRBJ2-3; D: NA; DNA: TGTGCCAGCAGCGTAGACTCCCTCGTCGTCGATACGCAGTATTTT; CDR3: CASSVDSLVVDTQYF
size: few; V: TRBV19; length: 14; J: TRBJ1-1; D: NA; DNA: TGTGCCAGTAGTATGCACGCAGGGGACACTGAAGCTTTCTTT; CDR3: CASSMHAGDTEAFF
size: NA; V: TRBV5-1; length: 13; J: TRBJ2-7; D: TRBD2; DNA: TGCGCCAGCAGCTCAACTAGCGGAGGCGAGCAGTACTTC; CDR3: CASSSTSGGEQYF
size: NA; V: TRBV12-3/TRBV12-4; length: 14; J: TRBJ2-7; D: NA; DNA: TGTGCCAGCAGTTTATCGGGAGTAACCTACGAGCAGTACTTC; CDR3: CASSLSGVTYEQYF
size: many; V: TRBV12-3/TRBV12-4; length: 15; J: TRBJ2-5; D: NA; DNA: TGTGCCAGCAGTTTTCCCAAACAGGGACAAGAGACCCAGTACTTC; CDR3: CASSFPKQGQETQYF
size: NA; V: TRBV4-2; length: 15; J: TRBJ2-1; D: NA; DNA: TGTGCCAGCAGCCAAGAGGGGGCCTTCTACAATGAGCAGTTCTTC; CDR3: CASSQEGAFYNEQFF
size: few; V: TRBV6-5; length: 14; J: TRBJ2-5; D: NA; DNA: TGTGCCAGCAGTTACTCGATAAATACGGAGACCCAGTACTTC; CDR3: CASSYSINTETQYF
size: few; V: TRBV7-2; length: 17; J: TRBJ2-3; D: TRBD2; DNA: TGTGCCAGCAGCTTCGTATCTCTAGCGGGGGGACCATATACGCAGTATTTT; CDR3: CASSFVSLAGGPYTQYF
size: few; V: TRBV3-1; length: 13; J: TRBJ1-2; D: NA; DNA: TGTGCCAGCAGCCAAGTGGGGGGTGGTGGCTACACCTTC; CDR3: CASSQVGGGGYTF
size: NA; V: TRBV6-7; length: 14; J: TRBJ1-6; D: NA; DNA: TGTGCCAGCACCCCCCCGGATTTTAATTCACCCCTCCACTTT; CDR3: CASTPPDFNSPLHF
size: NA; V: TRBV15; length: 14; J: TRBJ2-7; D: NA; DNA: TGTGCCACCAGCAGAGATCGGGGCACTTACGAGCAGTACTTC; CDR3: CATSRDRGTYEQYF
size: NA; V: TRBV20-1; length: 14; J: TRBJ2-7; D: TRBD2; DNA: TGCAGTGCTAGTAGCGGGGGAAGCTCCTACGAGCAGTACTTC; CDR3: CSASSGGSSYEQYF
size: many; V: TRBV5-6; length: 13; J: TRBJ2-5; D: NA; DNA: TGTGCCAGCAGCCGAGGACGGCAAGAGACCCAGTACTTC; CDR3: CASSRGRQETQYF
size: many; V: TRBV29-1; length: 14; J: TRBJ2-5; D: NA; DNA: TGCAGCGTTGAGAGACAGGCGCTCGGAGAGACCCAGTACTTC; CDR3: CSVERQALGETQYF
size: few; V: TRBV7-9; length: 15; J: TRBJ1-1; D: TRBD1; DNA: TGTGCCAGCAGTCCCGACAGGGGGCGCGTAACTGAAGCTTTCTTT; CDR3: CASSPDRGRVTEAFF
size: NA; V: TRBV10-3; length: 16; J: TRBJ1-4; D: TRBD1; DNA: TGTGCCATCAGTCGCGGGACAGAAAGTTCTAATGAAAAACTGTTTTTT; CDR3: CAISRGTESSNEKLFF
size: few; V: TRBV14; length: 16; J: TRBJ2-1; D: TRBD2; DNA: TGTGCCAGCAGCCCCTTTGCGGGAGTGGGCTACAATGAGCAGTTCTTC; CDR3: CASSPFAGVGYNEQFF